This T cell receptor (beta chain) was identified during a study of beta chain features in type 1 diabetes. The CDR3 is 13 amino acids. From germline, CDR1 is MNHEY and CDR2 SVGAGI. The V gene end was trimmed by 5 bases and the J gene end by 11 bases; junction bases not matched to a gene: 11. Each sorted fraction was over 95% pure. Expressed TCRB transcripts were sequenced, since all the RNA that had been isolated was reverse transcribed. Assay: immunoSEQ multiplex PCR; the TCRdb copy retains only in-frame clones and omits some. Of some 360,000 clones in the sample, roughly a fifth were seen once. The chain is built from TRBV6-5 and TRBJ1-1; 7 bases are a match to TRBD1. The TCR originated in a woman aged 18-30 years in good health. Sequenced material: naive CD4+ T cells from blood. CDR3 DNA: TGTGCCAGCAGTAGCGGACAGGACATCAGGGCTTTCTTT. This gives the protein CASSSGQDIRAFF.